The clone carrying this TCR beta chain was seen once. The CDR3 totals 12 residues. V gave up 4 bases and J gave up 8 bases, with 10 bases separating them. CDR1 SGDLS and CDR2 YYNGEE come from the germline V gene. The record originates from a study of shared clonotypes between healthy human individuals. Across the study: A couple of women and a few men aged 18 to 49 made up the donors.

The protocol was immunoSEQ multiplex PCR, while the TCRdb copy is restricted to in-frame clones and leaves out a portion. The sample lists around 500,000 clones, about 76% occurring once. The material sequenced was PBMCs. The V and J genes are TRBV9 and TRBJ2-1; D uncertain. The receptor was derived from a woman between 40 and 55 years old in good health. Some clones in this sample may be carry-over from other donors' samples. CDR3 DNA sequence: TGTGCCAGCAGCCCAACATTCTATGAGCAGTTCTTC. It is translated as CASSPTFYEQFF.